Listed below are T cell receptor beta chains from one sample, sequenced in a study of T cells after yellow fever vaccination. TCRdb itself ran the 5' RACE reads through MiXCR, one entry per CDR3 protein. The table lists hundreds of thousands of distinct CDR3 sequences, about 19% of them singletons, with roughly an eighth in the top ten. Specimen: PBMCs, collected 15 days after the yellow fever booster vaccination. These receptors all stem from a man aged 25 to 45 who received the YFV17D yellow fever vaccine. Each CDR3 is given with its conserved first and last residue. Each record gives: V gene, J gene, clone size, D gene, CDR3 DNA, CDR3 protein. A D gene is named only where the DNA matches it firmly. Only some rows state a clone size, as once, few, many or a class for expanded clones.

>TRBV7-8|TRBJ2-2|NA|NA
TGTGCCAGCAGCTCAGATAGCGGCAAAAACACCGGGGAGCTGTTTTTT
CASSSDSGKNTGELFF
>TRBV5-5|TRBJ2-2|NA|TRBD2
TGTGCCAGCAGACTTGGACTAGTCGGCACCGGGGAGCTGTTTTTT
CASRLGLVGTGELFF
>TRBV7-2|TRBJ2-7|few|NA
TGTGCCAGCAGCGCCAACCCGTCCCCCTACGAGCAGTACTTC
CASSANPSPYEQYF
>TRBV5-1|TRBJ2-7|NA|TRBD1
TGCGCCAGCAGATTAGCCGGGGACAGGAACTACGAGCAGTACTTC
CASRLAGDRNYEQYF
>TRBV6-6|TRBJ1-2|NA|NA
TGTGCCAGCACCCCTGTTGCTAACTATGGCTACACCTTC
CASTPVANYGYTF
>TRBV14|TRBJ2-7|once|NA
TGTGCCAGCAGCCAAGATAGTACCCAAGGAAAACCCACCTACGAGCAGTACTTC
CASSQDSTQGKPTYEQYF
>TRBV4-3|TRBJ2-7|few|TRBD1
TGCGCCAGCAGCCCCCAGGGGGAAGGGGTCTACGAGCAGTACTTC
CASSPQGEGVYEQYF
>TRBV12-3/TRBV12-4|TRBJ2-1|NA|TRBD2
TGTGCCAGCAGCCCGACTAGCGGTCTTTTCAATGAGCAGTTCTTC
CASSPTSGLFNEQFF
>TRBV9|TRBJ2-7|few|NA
TGTGCCAGCAGCCCTGGGACCCGCTACGAGCAGTACTTC
CASSPGTRYEQYF
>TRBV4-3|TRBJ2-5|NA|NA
TGCGCCAGCAGCCAAGATCTGGGAAAAGGTGGACGCAAAGAGACCCAGTACTTC
CASSQDLGKGGRKETQYF
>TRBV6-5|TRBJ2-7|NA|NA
TGTGCCAGCAGTTACGCCGGACTTACAGACGAGCAGTACTTC
CASSYAGLTDEQYF
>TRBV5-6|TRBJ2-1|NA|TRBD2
TGTGCCAGCAGCTTGATTTTGTCTAGCGGGAGACGTCCGGGCAATGAGCAGTTCTTC
CASSLILSSGRRPGNEQFF
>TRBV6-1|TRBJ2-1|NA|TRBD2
TGTGCCAGCTCCCCGGGCGGGAGAGTGGCCGATGAGCAGTTCTTC
CASSPGGRVADEQFF
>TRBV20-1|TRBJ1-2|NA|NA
TGCAGTGCTAGAGACTCCAAGGGATTAGACCCTGGCTACACCTTC
CSARDSKGLDPGYTF
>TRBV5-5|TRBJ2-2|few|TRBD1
TGTGCCAGCAGCACGGGACAGCCGAACACCGGGGAGCTGTTTTTT
CASSTGQPNTGELFF
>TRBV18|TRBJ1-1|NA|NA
TGTGCCAGCTCAACACTCCAGGAGAACACTGAAGCTTTCTTT
CASSTLQENTEAFF
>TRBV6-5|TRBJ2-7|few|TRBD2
TGTGCCAGCAGTTACACCGGACTAGCGAGCGAGCAGTACTTC
CASSYTGLASEQYF
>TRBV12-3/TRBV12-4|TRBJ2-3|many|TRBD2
TGTGCCAGCAGTTCGACTAGCGGGGGCACAGATACGCAGTATTTT
CASSSTSGGTDTQYF
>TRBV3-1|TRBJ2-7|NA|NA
TGTGCCAGCAGTGGCCGGCAGGGAGTTTCCTACGAGCAGTACTTC
CASSGRQGVSYEQYF
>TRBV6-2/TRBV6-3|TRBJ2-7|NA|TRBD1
TGTGCCAGCAGTTACTCCTCGGAGACAGGGTCCTCCTACGAGCAGTACTTC
CASSYSSETGSSYEQYF
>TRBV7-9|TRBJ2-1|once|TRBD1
TGTGCCAGCCAGGGACAGGGGTACAATGAGCAGTTCTTC
CASQGQGYNEQFF
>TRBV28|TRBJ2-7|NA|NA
TGTGCCAGCAGTTTAAACAGGGCGGGTTTGATGGACGAGCAGTACTTC
CASSLNRAGLMDEQYF
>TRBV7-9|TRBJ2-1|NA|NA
TGTGCCAGCAGCCCAAATGAGCAGTTCTTC
CASSPNEQFF
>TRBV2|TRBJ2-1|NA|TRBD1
TGTGCCAGCAGAGTTCCTCCGGGACAGGGGGCCTACAATGAGCAGTTCTTC
CASRVPPGQGAYNEQFF
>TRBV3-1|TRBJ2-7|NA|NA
TGTGCCAGCAGCCTGTCGAATCAGGGCCACGAGCAGTACTTC
CASSLSNQGHEQYF
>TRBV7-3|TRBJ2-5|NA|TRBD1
TGTGCCAGCAGCCCTACACGGGACAGGGCAGAGACCCAGTACTTC
CASSPTRDRAETQYF
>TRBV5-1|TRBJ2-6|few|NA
TGCGCCAGCAGCTCCCCGTCAGCGTCTGGGGCCAACGTCCTGACTTTC
CASSSPSASGANVLTF
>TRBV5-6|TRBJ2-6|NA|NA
TGTGCCAGCAGCTTCCGGAGGGGGGCCGGGGCCAACGTCCTGACTTTC
CASSFRRGAGANVLTF
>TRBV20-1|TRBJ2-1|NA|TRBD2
TGCAGTGCACGGACTAGCGGGACCACTGAGCAGTTCTTC
CSARTSGTTEQFF
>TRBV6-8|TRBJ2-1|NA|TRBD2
TGTGCCAGCAGTGGACTAGCTATTTGTAACAATGAGCAGTTCTTC
CASSGLAICNNEQFF
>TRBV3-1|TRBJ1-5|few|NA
TGTGCCAGCAGCCAAGATCCCCAGGGAAGTCAGCCCCAGCATTTT
CASSQDPQGSQPQHF
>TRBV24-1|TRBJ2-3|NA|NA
TGTGCCACCAGTCCTTCCGCAGGGGACTCAGATACGCAGTATTTT
CATSPSAGDSDTQYF
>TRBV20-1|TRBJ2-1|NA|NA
TGCAGTGCTAGAGACCAGACTATGCGGAGGAACAATGAGCAGTTCTTC
CSARDQTMRRNNEQFF
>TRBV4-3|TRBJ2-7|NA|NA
TGCGCCAGCAGCCAAGACGGACGATCCTACGAGCAGTACTTC
CASSQDGRSYEQYF
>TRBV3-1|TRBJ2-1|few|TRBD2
TGTGCCAGCAGCCAAGATCCCACTAGCGACAATGAGCAGTTCTTC
CASSQDPTSDNEQFF
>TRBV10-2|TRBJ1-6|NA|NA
TGCGCCAGCAGTACACCTTTGACAGGACGCAATTCACCCCTCCACTTT
CASSTPLTGRNSPLHF
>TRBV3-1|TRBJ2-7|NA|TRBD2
TGTGCCAGCAGCCCAAGACTAGCGGGAGGACTGAGCACGTACTTC
CASSPRLAGGLSTYF
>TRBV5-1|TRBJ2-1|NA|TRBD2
TGCGCCAGCAGATTGACTAGCGGGACTCGGAATGAGCAGTTCTTC
CASRLTSGTRNEQFF
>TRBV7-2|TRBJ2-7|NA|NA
TGTGCCAGCAGTCCAACACGGACTGGCTCCGGCGAGCAGTACTTC
CASSPTRTGSGEQYF
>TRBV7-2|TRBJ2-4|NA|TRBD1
TGTGCCAGCAGCCACCGACAGGGGATAAACATTCAGTACTTC
CASSHRQGINIQYF
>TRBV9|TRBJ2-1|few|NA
TGTGCCAGCAGCCCGACATGGGGGGTGGGACGGCAGTTCTTC
CASSPTWGVGRQFF